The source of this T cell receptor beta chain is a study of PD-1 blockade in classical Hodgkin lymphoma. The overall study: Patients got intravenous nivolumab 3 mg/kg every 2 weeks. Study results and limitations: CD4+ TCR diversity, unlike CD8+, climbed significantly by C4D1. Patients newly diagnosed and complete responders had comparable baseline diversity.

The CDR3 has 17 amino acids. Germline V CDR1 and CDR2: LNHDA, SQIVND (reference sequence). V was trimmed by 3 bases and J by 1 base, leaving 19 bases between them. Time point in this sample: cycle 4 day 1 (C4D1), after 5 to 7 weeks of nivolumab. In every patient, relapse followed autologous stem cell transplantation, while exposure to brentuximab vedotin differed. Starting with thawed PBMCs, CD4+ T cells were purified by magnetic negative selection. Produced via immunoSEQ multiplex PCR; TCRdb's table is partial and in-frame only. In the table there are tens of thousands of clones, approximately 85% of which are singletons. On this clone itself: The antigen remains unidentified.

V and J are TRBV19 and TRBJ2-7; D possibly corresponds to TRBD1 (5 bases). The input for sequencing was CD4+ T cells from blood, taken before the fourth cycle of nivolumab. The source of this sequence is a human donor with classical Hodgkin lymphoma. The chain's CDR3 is CASSMGQIWQGSYEQYF. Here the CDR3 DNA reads TGTGCCAGTAGTATGGGGCAAATTTGGCAGGGATCCTACGAGCAGTACTTC.